This TCR beta chain emerged from a study of T cells in Graves' hyperthyroidism and ophthalmopathy. Overall study results and limits: Most expanded thyroid clonotypes above 0.001 also appeared in blood.

The CDR3 is 17 residues long. CDR1 and CDR2 (germline): LGHDT, YNNKEL (reference sequence). V shed 4 bases and J 1 base; nucleotides not matched to a gene: 9. It was uncontrolled infection, other autoimmune disease, pregnancy or lactation that excluded patients. The authors took PBMCs from 10 ml fresh peripheral blood. The table lists this clonotype with many counts. The antigen is undetermined. Amplified TCR beta CDR3 regions came from RNA transcripts. Using the HTBI primer set, a first-round RT-PCR was run on the TCR CDR3. From the multiplex PCR reads, TCRdb called clonotypes with MiXCR, one entry per CDR3 protein. Found here are hundreds of thousands of distinct CDR3 sequences, around 15% of them singletons; the top ten hold 10%.

The TCR sequence derives from a woman aged 18-30 years with Graves' hyperthyroidism. The V and J genes are TRBV3-1 and TRBJ1-4; TRBD1 agrees at 7 bases. The sample comprised blood. The CDR3 is CASSRRNRGLTNEKLFF. The CDR3 DNA sequence: TGTGCCAGCAGCCGAAGAAACAGGGGCCTAACTAATGAAAAACTGTTTTTT. Based on the CDR3 plus reference TRBV3-1 and TRBJ1-4, the full variable domain is DTAVSQTPKYLVTQMGNDKSIKCEQNLGHDTMYWYKQDSKKFLKIMFSYNNKELIINETVPNRFSPKSPDKAHLNLHINSLELGDSAVYFCASSRRNRGLTNEKLFFGSGTQLSVL.